This TCR beta chain is from a study of early T cells in non-severe SARS-CoV-2 infection. The CDR3 sequence is 12 residues long. Trimming left V 6 bases short and J 5 bases short, with 13 bases between. From germline, CDR1 is DFQATT and CDR2 SNEGSKA (reference sequence). This clonotype turned up a few times. Antigen unknown. The study, taken as a whole, reports: Anti-spike CD8 responses were favored in VDJdb matching, and private and CD4 specificities were missed.

Each single cDNA molecule received a unique molecular identifier. TCRdb ran MiXCR on the 5' RACE reads and lists one entry per CDR3 protein. Among 79,000 or so distinct CDR3 sequences listed, roughly 13% were seen once. Source material: whole blood. The sequence was obtained from an adult who was a healthcare worker with PCR-confirmed SARS-CoV-2 infection or an uninfected control (not recorded which). The rearrangement links TRBV20-1 to TRBJ1-2, with a possible D match to TRBD1 (6 bases). CDR3 sequence reads: CSAPGASYGYTF. DNA for the CDR3: TGCAGTGCCCCAGGGGCGAGTTATGGCTACACCTTC.